Listed below are T cell receptor beta chains from one sample, sequenced in a study of beta chain features in type 1 diabetes. TCRdb's table, derived via immunoSEQ multiplex PCR, lists solely in-frame clones and lacks some. Of around 690,000 clones in the sample, over 10% were seen once. Material for sequencing was naive CD4+ T cells from blood. These receptors all come from a man younger than 45 with type 1 diabetes. The CDR3 runs from the conserved cysteine through the conserved F or W. A D gene is named only where the DNA matches it firmly. Expanded clones get a size class; other rows say once, few or many, or leave the size out.

TRBJ2-4,TRBD1,TRBV4-3,few,CASSQVWTGSNIQYF,TGCGCCAGCAGCCAAGTGTGGACAGGGTCAAACATTCAGTACTTC
TRBJ2-5,NA,TRBV28,NA,CASNTDTVQETQYF,TGTGCCAGCAATACTGACACCGTTCAAGAGACCCAGTACTTC
TRBJ1-3,NA,TRBV30,NA,CAWMTGNTIYF,TGTGCCTGGATGACTGGAAACACCATATATTTT
TRBJ2-1,NA,TRBV7-8,few,CASSLGGANIEQFF,TGTGCCAGCAGCTTAGGAGGGGCAAACATTGAGCAGTTCTTC
TRBJ2-2,TRBD1,TRBV5-1,few,CASGTANTGELFF,TGCGCCAGCGGGACAGCGAACACCGGGGAGCTGTTTTTT
TRBJ2-5,NA,TRBV7-2,NA,CASSREWGRYQETQYF,TGTGCCAGCAGCCGGGAGTGGGGGCGGTACCAAGAGACCCAGTACTTC
TRBJ2-3,TRBD2,TRBV6-1,few,CASSEVGIAGVSRGTQYF,TGTGCCAGCAGTGAAGTAGGGATAGCGGGGGTGTCCAGGGGTACGCAGTATTTT
TRBJ1-2,NA,TRBV27,few,CASSLQWDYGYTF,TGTGCCAGCAGTCTCCAATGGGACTATGGCTACACCTTC
TRBJ2-1,TRBD1,TRBV6-1,few,CASIQGTARYNEQFF,TGTGCCAGCATTCAGGGGACAGCGAGGTACAATGAGCAGTTCTTC
TRBJ2-5,TRBD2,TRBV9,NA,CASSVGPTSEETQYF,TGTGCCAGCAGCGTAGGCCCTACTAGCGAAGAGACCCAGTACTTC
TRBJ1-5,NA,TRBV6-5,few,CASSPTRGLGPQHF,TGTGCCAGCAGTCCCACGCGGGGCCTGGGGCCCCAGCATTTT
TRBJ1-3,TRBD1,TRBV28,NA,CASRATGTGNTIYF,TGTGCCAGCAGGGCGACAGGGACTGGAAACACCATATATTTT
TRBJ1-6,NA,TRBV5-6,NA,CASSLVGSNSPLHF,TGTGCCAGCAGCTTGGTCGGGTCGAATTCACCCCTCCACTTT
TRBJ2-2,TRBD1,TRBV27,NA,CASSLSGTGIFGELFF,TGTGCCAGCAGTTTATCGGGGACAGGGATTTTCGGGGAGCTGTTTTTT
TRBJ2-7,TRBD1,TRBV6-6,NA,CASSLMTGLSYEQYF,TGTGCCAGCAGCCTAATGACAGGGCTCTCCTACGAGCAGTACTTC
TRBJ2-3,NA,TRBV6-5,few,CASSPGRWADTQYF,TGTGCCAGCAGTCCCGGGCGGTGGGCAGATACGCAGTATTTT
TRBJ2-5,NA,TRBV29-1,few,CSVGQETQYF,TGCAGCGTTGGCCAAGAGACCCAGTACTTC
TRBJ2-7,TRBD1,TRBV6-4,NA,CASRDRISYEQYF,TGTGCCAGCAGGGACAGGATCTCCTACGAGCAGTACTTC
TRBJ2-1,TRBD1,TRBV9,few,CASSVGTGYNEQFF,TGTGCCAGCAGCGTCGGGACAGGATACAATGAGCAGTTCTTC
TRBJ1-3,NA,TRBV6-5,few,CASSQASGNTIYF,TGTGCCAGCAGCCAGGCCTCTGGAAACACCATATATTTT
TRBJ1-1,NA,TRBV29-1,NA,CSVEENTEAFF,TGCAGCGTTGAAGAGAACACTGAAGCTTTCTTT
TRBJ2-3,NA,TRBV7-9,NA,CASSFWSQGPGDTQYF,TGTGCCAGCAGCTTTTGGTCGCAGGGCCCCGGAGATACGCAGTATTTT
TRBJ2-5,NA,TRBV7-3,few,CASSSTPPGGGETQYF,TGTGCCAGCAGCTCTACCCCCCCGGGTGGGGGAGAGACCCAGTACTTC
TRBJ1-4,NA,TRBV7-9,few,CASSLRQGNEKLFF,TGTGCCAGCAGCTTACGCCAGGGAAATGAAAAACTGTTTTTT
TRBJ2-3,TRBD1,TRBV7-9,few,CASSPNLQGGRDTQYF,TGTGCCAGCAGCCCTAACTTACAGGGGGGACGAGATACGCAGTATTTT
TRBJ2-7,NA,TRBV30,few,CAWRSSYEQYF,TGTGCCTGGAGATCCTCCTACGAGCAGTACTTC
TRBJ2-7,TRBD1,TRBV27,few,CASRRTGDPYYEQYF,TGTGCCAGCAGGAGGACAGGGGACCCCTACTACGAGCAGTACTTC
TRBJ2-7,TRBD1,TRBV14,NA,CASSSRSRGQGLGRSYEQYF,TGTGCCAGCAGCTCAAGAAGTAGGGGACAGGGCCTTGGTAGGTCCTACGAGCAGTACTTC
TRBJ1-2,NA,TRBV30,few,CAWRSAGAPYGYTF,TGTGCCTGGAGGTCGGCAGGGGCTCCCTATGGCTACACCTTC
TRBJ2-7,NA,TRBV27,NA,CASSASNKQYF,TGTGCCAGCAGTGCGAGTAATAAGCAGTACTTC
TRBJ1-4,TRBD1,TRBV9,NA,CASSGQGTPGEKLFF,TGTGCCAGCAGCGGACAGGGCACTCCGGGAGAAAAACTGTTTTTT